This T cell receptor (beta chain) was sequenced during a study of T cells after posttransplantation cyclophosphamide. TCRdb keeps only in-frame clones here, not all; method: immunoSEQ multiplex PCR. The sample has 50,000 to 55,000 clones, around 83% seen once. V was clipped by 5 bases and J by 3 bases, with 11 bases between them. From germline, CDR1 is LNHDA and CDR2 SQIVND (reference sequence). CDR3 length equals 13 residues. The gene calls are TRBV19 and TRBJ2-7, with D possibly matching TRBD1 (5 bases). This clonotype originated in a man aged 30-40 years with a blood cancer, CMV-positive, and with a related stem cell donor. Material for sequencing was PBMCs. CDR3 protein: CASSSQVSYEQYF. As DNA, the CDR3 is TGTGCCAGTAGTTCACAGGTTAGCTACGAGCAGTACTTC.